The source of this TCR beta chain is a study of blood T cell repertoires in COVID-19. The CDR3 contains 12 residues. Deletions cut 7 bases from V and 5 bases from J, with 11 bases between. Produced via immunoSEQ multiplex PCR; TCRdb's table is partial and in-frame only. The sample has around 64,000 clones; 70% to 85% are singletons. The sequenced sample consisted of peripheral blood. The chain combines TRBV12-3 or TRBV12-4 with TRBJ1-1, with D possibly being TRBD1 (5 bases). This TCR derives from a man in his 60s with acute or convalescent COVID-19. The CDR3 is CASIRVGTEAFF. In DNA form, the CDR3 reads TGTGCCAGCATCAGGGTTGGAACTGAAGCTTTCTTT.